Described below is a single T cell receptor (beta chain) sequence and its context. This specimen belongs to a study of cytomegalovirus exposure and HLA in healthy donors. Sequencing was performed with immunoSEQ multiplex PCR; in TCRdb, only in-frame clones are kept and a portion is missing. The sample gives approximately 150,000 clones, 86% of which show up once; roughly 2.7% is in the top ten. Between the trimmed V and J ends, which lost 4 bases and 0 bases, there was a span of 8 bases. Germline values: CDR1 SGHRS, CDR2 YFSETQ. The length of the CDR3 is 15 residues. The sequencing input was PBMCs. The chain uses TRBV5-1 and TRBJ2-6; maybe TRBD2 (5 bases). The receptor comes from a man between 18 and 29 years old in good health and CMV-seropositive. For the CDR3, the DNA is TGCGCCAGCAGCCCTGAGGGCTCTGGGGCCAACGTCCTGACTTTC. Its protein product is CASSPEGSGANVLTF. The whole variable domain, filled in from reference TRBV5-1 and TRBJ2-6, reads KAGVTQTPRYLIKTRGQQVTLSCSPISGHRSVSWYQQTPGQGLQFLFEYFSETQRNKGNFPGRFSGRQFSNSRSEMNVSTLELGDSALYLCASSPEGSGANVLTFGAGSRLTVL.